The 27 T cell receptor beta chains listed next were all sequenced from one sample in a study of blood T cell repertoires in COVID-19. Some clones are missing from TCRdb's copy, which holds only in-frame ones; the method was immunoSEQ multiplex PCR. Among about 350,000 clones listed, approximately 84% were seen once. Sequenced material: PBMCs or T cells enriched from blood (not recorded which). The receptors here all came from a woman between 25 and 40 years old who had recovered from COVID-19.

The chain links TRBV14 to TRBJ1-6; D is undetermined. Trimming cost V 0 bases and J 12 bases, with 15 bases left between them. This CDR3 contains 15 residues. CDR1 is SGHDN, CDR2 FVKESK, per germline. DNA for the CDR3: TGTGCCAGCAGCCAAGAGACAAGCCCCCGGGGACCCCTCCACTTT. It is translated as CASSQETSPRGPLHF.

The V call is TRBV5-1, the J call TRBJ1-3; 12 nucleotides align to TRBD1. Germline loops: CDR1 SGHRS, CDR2 YFSETQ. The CDR3 has 19 residues. The V segment lost 4 bases and the J segment 0 bases; nucleotides outside the gene matches: 11. The CDR3 bases are TGCGCCAGCAGCATCGGGACAGGGGGCTCTTACAGCTCTGGAAACACCATATATTTT. It yields the protein CASSIGTGGSYSSGNTIYF.

This clone was counted between two and nine times. The chain carries TRBV14 and TRBJ1-2, with 9 bases aligning to TRBD1. V was pared by 4 bases and J by 0 bases, with 0 bases of the junction left unmatched. This CDR3 spans 14 amino acids. Germline V gene sequence: CDR1 SGHDN, CDR2 FVKESK. CDR3 region: CASSRQGANYGYTF. The DNA for the CDR3 is TGTGCCAGCAGCCGACAGGGGGCTAACTATGGCTACACCTTC.

This clone was recorded once. This chain connects TRBV18 to TRBJ2-1; D may be TRBD1 (7 bases). CDR3 length equals 16 residues. With 3 bases removed from V and 4 bases from J, the gap between germline ends came to 16 bases. CDR1 is KGHSH and CDR2 is LQKENI in the germline V gene. As DNA, the CDR3 is TGTGCCAGCTCACCCCGGAGGGGACAGACATACAATGAGCAGTTCTTC. It yields the protein CASSPRRGQTYNEQFF. The full variable domain, rest sourced from reference TRBV18 and TRBJ2-1, is NAGVMQNPRHLVRRRGQEARLRCSPMKGHSHVYWYRQLPEEGLKFMVYLQKENIIDESGMPKERFSAEFPKEGPSILRIQQVVRGDSAAYFCASSPRRGQTYNEQFFGPGTRLTVL.

This chain uses TRBV10-3 with TRBJ1-1, with D hard to call. This CDR3 contains 13 residues. Per the germline V gene, CDR1 is ENHRY and CDR2 is SYGVKD. V was pared by 2 bases and J by 3 bases, with 7 bases between. As DNA, the CDR3 is TGTGCCATCAGTGAGACACGGGACACTGAAGCTTTCTTT. Translated, it gives CAISETRDTEAFF.

This chain links TRBV10-3 with TRBJ2-7, with a possible D match to TRBD2 (6 bases). Germline V gene lookup returns CDR1 ENHRY and CDR2 SYGVKD. The CDR3 sequence is 13 residues long. Deletions cut 11 bases from V and 6 bases from J, with 20 bases between. CDR3 loop: CALGGALVGEQYF. The DNA of the CDR3 is TGTGCCCTCGGGGGAGCTCTAGTAGGCGAGCAGTACTTC.

The chain combines TRBV29-1 with TRBJ1-2; 7 nucleotides agree with TRBD1. V lost 7 bases, J lost 9 bases, and 8 bases stayed unmatched. The CDR3 contains 11 residues. The germline CDR1 and CDR2 sequences are SQVTM and ANQGSEA. Here the CDR3 reads CSATGDLRYTF. DNA of the CDR3: TGCAGCGCAACAGGGGACCTCCGCTACACCTTC.

This rearrangement joins TRBV2 to TRBJ2-1, with 7 bases lining up with TRBD2. CDR3 length equals 16 residues. V gave up 0 bases and J gave up 4 bases; unmatched junction bases: 6. Per the germline V gene, CDR1 is SNHLY and CDR2 is FYNNEI. The CDR3 nucleotides read TGTGCCAGCAGTGAAGCGCTTTGGGGGGGGTACAATGAGCAGTTCTTC. Translation: CASSEALWGGYNEQFF.

The chain couples TRBV2 to TRBJ1-3; no reliable D call. Trimming pared 7 bases from V and 0 bases from J, leaving 7 bases between. The CDR3 totals 13 residues. Germline V gives CDR1 SNHLY, CDR2 FYNNEI. DNA of the CDR3: TGTGCCAGCAAGAGCATCTCTGGAAACACCATATATTTT. This translates into CASKSISGNTIYF.

This chain connects TRBV4-1 to TRBJ1-2, with a tentative D call TRBD1 (6 bases). V gave up 4 bases and J gave up 4 bases, with 19 bases separating them. Germline V gene sequence: CDR1 MGHRA, CDR2 YSYEKL. The CDR3 length is 16 residues. CDR3 in amino acids: CASSPNNEQGGYGYTF. CDR3 coding DNA: TGCGCCAGCAGCCCGAATAACGAACAGGGTGGCTATGGCTACACCTTC.

This chain connects TRBV9 to TRBJ2-5; a weak D match, TRBD1 (6 bases). The V end was cut by 4 bases, the J end by 0 bases, with 10 bases between. The CDR3 contains 14 residues. CDR1 and CDR2 (germline): SGDLS, YYNGEE. The CDR3 coding sequence is TGTGCCAGCAGCTGGGACAACTACCAAGAGACCCAGTACTTC. Its protein product is CASSWDNYQETQYF.

The chain carries TRBV7-9 and TRBJ2-1; 9 nucleotides align to TRBD1. Germline V lookup: CDR1 SEHNR, CDR2 FQNEAQ (reference sequence). The CDR3 is 16 residues long. The V and J ends lost 5 bases and 6 bases, in that order; junction bases with no gene match: 11. The CDR3 region is CASSPRTLDRGNEQFF. As DNA, the CDR3 is TGTGCCAGCAGCCCCCGGACACTGGACAGGGGCAATGAGCAGTTCTTC.

This clone was seen more than once but under ten times. This chain uses TRBV28 with TRBJ1-4; a weak D match, TRBD1 (6 bases). The CDR3 totals 14 residues. Germline loops: CDR1 MDHEN, CDR2 SYDVKM. Trimming left V 8 bases short and J 8 bases short, with 18 bases between. The CDR3 here is CASGPAAGAEKLFF. The DNA for the CDR3 is TGTGCCAGCGGGCCGGCGGCGGGGGCCGAAAAACTGTTTTTT.

This chain uses TRBV7-9 with TRBJ2-3; D call uncertain. CDR3 length equals 14 residues. Per the germline V gene, CDR1 is SEHNR and CDR2 is FQNEAQ (reference sequence). Trimming cost V 8 bases and J 2 bases, with 14 bases left between them. CDR3 residues: CASPTYAYTDTQYF. In DNA, the CDR3 is TGTGCCAGCCCAACTTACGCTTACACAGATACGCAGTATTTT.

The chain joins TRBV12-3 or TRBV12-4 to TRBJ2-2; the D is unclear. V gave up 7 bases and J gave up 6 bases, with 12 bases separating them. The CDR3 has 13 residues. The CDR3 sequence is CASTTSSAGELFF. Here the CDR3 DNA reads TGTGCCAGCACTACATCCAGCGCCGGGGAGCTGTTTTTT.

The chain carries TRBV6-5 and TRBJ2-6, with 11 nucleotides matching TRBD2. The CDR3 totals 15 residues. Germline values: CDR1 MNHEY, CDR2 SVGAGI. As DNA, the CDR3 is TGTACACTTAGCGGGGGGGCGGAGGGGGCCAACGTCCTGACTTTC. It is translated as CTLSGGAEGANVLTF.

The CDR3 loop reads CASSLGGHLGTDTQYF. The CDR3 region has the DNA TGCGCCAGCAGCTTGGGGGGGCACCTCGGCACAGATACGCAGTATTTT. The genes are TRBV5-1 and TRBJ2-3; D is possibly TRBD1 (6 bases). Between the trimmed V and J ends, which lost 0 bases and 1 base, there was a span of 12 bases. CDR1 is SGHRS and CDR2 is YFSETQ in the germline V gene. The CDR3 spans 16 residues.

V is TRBV3-1 (or the pseudogene TRBV3-2) and J is TRBJ2-6, with D hard to call. Germline assignment: CDR1 LGHDT and CDR2 YNNKEL (reference sequence). The CDR3 sequence is 15 residues long. The ends were cut back, 3 bases at V and 4 bases at J, with 10 bases in the middle. CDR3 amino acids: CASSHGGLGANVLTF. CDR3 DNA: TGTGCCAGCAGCCACGGCGGTCTCGGGGCCAACGTCCTGACTTTC.

This chain uses TRBV12-3 or TRBV12-4 with TRBJ2-2; no clear D gene. Trimming took 5 bases from V and 4 from J, leaving 5 bases between them. The CDR3 is 12 amino acids. This chain's CDR3 is CASSPFTGELFF. CDR3 DNA sequence: TGTGCCAGCAGTCCCTTCACCGGGGAGCTGTTTTTT.

The V and J genes are TRBV4-1 and TRBJ1-1; no reliable D call. The CDR3 consists of 14 residues. The V and J ends lost 0 bases and 6 bases respectively, with 11 bases between them. Germline V CDR1 and CDR2: MGHRA, YSYEKL. The CDR3 nucleotides are TGCGCCAGCAGCCAAGATCGGGGAAACCCTGAAGCTTTCTTT. Protein sequence: CASSQDRGNPEAFF.

The V gene is TRBV10-3, the J gene TRBJ2-2; tentatively, D is TRBD2 (6 bases). The CDR3 loop spans 17 amino acids. Germline V gene lookup returns CDR1 ENHRY and CDR2 SYGVKD. V gave up 5 bases and J gave up 0 bases, with 16 bases separating them. As DNA, the CDR3 is TGTGCCATCAGTCCCAGTGGGGGAGGTGCGAACACCGGGGAGCTGTTTTTT. It encodes CAISPSGGGANTGELFF.

The chain employs TRBV10-3 and TRBJ1-3; weak D call: TRBD1 (5 bases). The germline gives CDR1 ENHRY, CDR2 SYGVKD. The CDR3 has 15 residues. V gave up 0 bases and J gave up 0 bases, with 6 bases separating them. CDR3 in DNA: TGTGCCATCAGTGAGTCAGGGGACTCTGGAAACACCATATATTTT. Translation gives CAISESGDSGNTIYF.

J is TRBJ1-2 and V is TRBV19; 10 nucleotides line up with TRBD1. After removal of 1 base from V and 8 bases from J, the junction contained 10 bases not matched to a gene. The CDR3 runs to 16 residues. The germline V gene has CDR1 LNHDA and CDR2 SQIVND (reference sequence). This CDR3 reads CASSIGPGQGSWGYTF. CDR3 coding DNA: TGTGCCAGTAGTATAGGTCCGGGACAGGGGTCTTGGGGCTACACCTTC.

The chain recombines TRBV12-3 or TRBV12-4 with TRBJ2-5; 8 nucleotides align to TRBD2. CDR3 size: 13 residues. V trimming: 7 bases; J trimming: 5 bases; junction bases outside the gene matches: 6. The CDR3, as DNA: TGTGCCAGCAAAGCGGGGGCAGGGGAGACCCAGTACTTC. Its protein is CASKAGAGETQYF.

The genes are TRBV29-1 and TRBJ2-3; possible D gene TRBD2, 6 bases. In germline, CDR1 is SQVTM, CDR2 ANQGSEA. V lost 7 bases, J lost 0 bases, and 14 bases lay in between. The CDR3 loop spans 14 amino acids. CDR3: CSAWDRGSTDTQYF. DNA for the CDR3: TGCAGCGCCTGGGATCGGGGGAGCACAGATACGCAGTATTTT.

The chain carries TRBV25-1 and TRBJ1-5, with 10 bases fitting TRBD1. With V trimmed by 2 bases and J by 6 bases, 13 bases remained unmatched. Germline V CDR1 and CDR2: MGHDK, SYGVNS. This CDR3 is built from 18 residues. The CDR3 here is CASSEGGVGQGLSQPQHF. For the CDR3, the DNA is TGTGCCAGCAGTGAAGGAGGGGTGGGACAGGGGCTGAGTCAGCCCCAGCATTTT.

The chain employs TRBV10-3 and TRBJ2-7; 9 bases map to TRBD1. From germline, CDR1 is ENHRY and CDR2 SYGVKD. This CDR3 has 16 amino acids. With 4 bases clipped from V and 4 bases from J, the junction kept 11 bases outside the gene matches. The CDR3 DNA follows: TGTGCCATCAGTGGCGCGACAGGGGGAATTAAGTACGAGCAGTACTTC. Its protein is CAISGATGGIKYEQYF.